This TCR beta chain is from a study of CD8 T cells in ankylosing spondylitis. General study results and limits: Disease-linked clones had a CD8+ phenotype and relatively low frequency in peripheral blood. Certain motif variants had earlier appeared in reactive arthritis synovial fluid and blood. What appeared characteristic of ankylosing spondylitis blood was a TCR beta motif of eight highly homologous variants.

This clonotype showed up many times. What it binds is unknown. Each TCR beta library was made by quantitative 5'-RACE that incorporated molecular barcodes. TCRdb fed the 5' RACE reads into MiXCR, producing one record per CDR3 protein. The sample yields roughly 130,000 distinct CDR3 sequences, 7% to 9% seen once. This CDR3 contains 17 residues. Germline trimming cut 6 bases from V and 7 bases from J; bases unmatched to any gene: 10. In germline, CDR1 is LGHNA, CDR2 YNFKEQ. This clonotype was obtained from a male donor with ankylosing spondylitis. This chain uses TRBV4-2 with TRBJ2-1, with 15 bases that match TRBD2. Sequencing was done on a sample of synovial fluid, either unsorted or a sorted T cell fraction (not recorded which). The CDR3 DNA is TGTGCCAGCAGAAGGACTAGCGGGAGGGCCGCGGGGAATGAGCAGTTCTTC. Encoded protein: CASRRTSGRAAGNEQFF.